This entry is about one T cell receptor beta chain. With a much larger clone just one base away, this may be a read error. The record originates from a study of T cells in Graves' hyperthyroidism and ophthalmopathy. The V gene's germline CDR1 is SGHKS and CDR2 YYEKEE (reference sequence). CDR3 length: 13 residues. The source material, RNA transcripts, was used to amplify TCR beta CDR3 regions. The HTBI set primed first-round TCR CDR3 RT-PCR. One entry per CDR3 protein results from TCRdb running MiXCR on the multiplex PCR reads. The sample contains about 410,000 distinct CDR3 sequences, 14% to 15% of which appear only once.

V is TRBV5-5 and J is TRBJ2-1, with D uncertain. Gene TRBJ2-7 matches the end of the DNA better, so the J call may be wrong. Sequenced material: blood. The source is a young man with Graves' ophthalmopathy. CDR3 sequence reads: CASSSGRRNEQYF. The CDR3 DNA reads as TGTGCCAGCAGTTCAGGCCGTCGCAATGAGCAGTACTTC.